A single T cell receptor beta chain is shown here with its context. These data belong to a study of blood T cell repertoires in COVID-19. As for the study in general: Italy, Spain and the United States were the sources of the convalescent and acute COVID-19 samples. PBMCs, B-cell-depleted T cells, or T cells provided the cDNA or gDNA that made up the material.

CDR1 SGHRS and CDR2 YFSETQ come from the germline V gene. V shed 1 base and J 6 bases; nucleotides not matched to a gene: 9. The CDR3 covers 15 residues. As originally analysed: Amplified reference gene primers provided the basis for estimating nucleated cell counts. Here immunoSEQ multiplex PCR was the method, and the copy in TCRdb shows in-frame clones only, minus some. That table furnishes V, J and clone size, whereas the DNA furnished D and trimming. The table has about 230,000 clones, over 65% seen once. The sequencing input was peripheral blood. This chain links TRBV5-1 with TRBJ1-2; 7 positions match TRBD1. This TCR was recovered from a woman aged 70-85 years with active or convalescent COVID-19. CDR3 in DNA: TGCGCCAGCAGCTTGCAAGCACGACAGGGCAATGGCTACACCTTC. Its protein product is CASSLQARQGNGYTF.